This entry concerns a single TCR beta chain. The sample is drawn from a study of T cell repertoires in cytomegalovirus infection. TCRdb re-analysed the reads in MiXCR, keeping a single row per CDR3 protein. The table has some 600,000 distinct CDR3 sequences, 20% to 30% seen once; the top ten hold roughly 8%. What was sequenced was CD8+ T cells from PBMCs. The origin of this receptor is a human donor in good health (CMV status not recorded). Some clones in this sample may be carry-over from other donors' samples.

CDR3 sequence: CSARDQATSGNNEQFF. The CDR3 coding sequence is TGCAGTGCTAGAGATCAAGCGACTAGCGGGAACAATGAGCAGTTCTTC. The chain has TRBV20-1 and TRBJ2-1, with TRBD2 identical over 11 bases. This CDR3 is built from 16 residues. J lost 5 bases, V lost 0 bases, and 6 bases had no gene match. From germline, CDR1 is DFQATT and CDR2 SNEGSKA (reference sequence).